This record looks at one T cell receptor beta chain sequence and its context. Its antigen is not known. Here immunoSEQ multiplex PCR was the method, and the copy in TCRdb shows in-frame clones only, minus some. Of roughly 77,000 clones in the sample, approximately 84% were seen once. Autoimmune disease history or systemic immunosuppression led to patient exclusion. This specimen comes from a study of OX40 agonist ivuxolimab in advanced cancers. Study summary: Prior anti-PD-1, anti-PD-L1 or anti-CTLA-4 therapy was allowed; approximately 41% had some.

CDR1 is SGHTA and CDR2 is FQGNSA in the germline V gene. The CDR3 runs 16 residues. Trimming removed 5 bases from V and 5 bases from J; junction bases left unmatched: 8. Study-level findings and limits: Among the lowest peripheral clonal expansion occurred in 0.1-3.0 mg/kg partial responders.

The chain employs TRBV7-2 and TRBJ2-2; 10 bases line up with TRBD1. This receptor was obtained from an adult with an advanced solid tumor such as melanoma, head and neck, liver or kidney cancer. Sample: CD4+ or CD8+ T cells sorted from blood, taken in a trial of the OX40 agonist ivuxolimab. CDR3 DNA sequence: TGTGCCAGCAGCAAAGGGGACAGGGGTCCTACCGGGGAGCTGTTTTTT. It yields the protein CASSKGDRGPTGELFF.